This entry lists 2 T cell receptor beta chains sequenced from one sample in a study of cytomegalovirus exposure and HLA in healthy donors. 60 Vbeta and 13 Jbeta primers were used in PCR. The data were produced by immunoSEQ multiplex PCR, yet TCRdb's version contains in-frame clones alone and is incomplete. The repertoire consists of more than 150,000 clones, with roughly four fifths occurring once and the leading ten covering about 1.6%. Input material: PBMCs. These receptors were collected from a man aged 50 to 60 in good health and CMV-seronegative.

The chain is built from TRBV4-1 and TRBJ1-3; 8 nucleotides agree with TRBD1. In germline, CDR1 is MGHRA, CDR2 YSYEKL. This CDR3 contains 16 residues. V shed 0 bases, J shed 2 bases, and the junction held 3 bases outside the gene matches. DNA for the CDR3: TGCGCCAGCAGCCAAGATCGACAGGGGACTGGAAACACCATATATTTT. Protein: CASSQDRQGTGNTIYF.

This chain joins TRBV6-6 and TRBJ1-2, with unresolved D. Trimming left V 0 bases short and J 2 bases short, with 13 bases between. The CDR3 has 16 amino acids. Germline values: CDR1 MNHNY, CDR2 SVGAGI (reference sequence). CDR3 protein: CASSYSSSTSNYGYTF. The CDR3 DNA follows: TGTGCCAGCAGTTACTCGTCCAGTACCTCAAACTATGGCTACACCTTC.